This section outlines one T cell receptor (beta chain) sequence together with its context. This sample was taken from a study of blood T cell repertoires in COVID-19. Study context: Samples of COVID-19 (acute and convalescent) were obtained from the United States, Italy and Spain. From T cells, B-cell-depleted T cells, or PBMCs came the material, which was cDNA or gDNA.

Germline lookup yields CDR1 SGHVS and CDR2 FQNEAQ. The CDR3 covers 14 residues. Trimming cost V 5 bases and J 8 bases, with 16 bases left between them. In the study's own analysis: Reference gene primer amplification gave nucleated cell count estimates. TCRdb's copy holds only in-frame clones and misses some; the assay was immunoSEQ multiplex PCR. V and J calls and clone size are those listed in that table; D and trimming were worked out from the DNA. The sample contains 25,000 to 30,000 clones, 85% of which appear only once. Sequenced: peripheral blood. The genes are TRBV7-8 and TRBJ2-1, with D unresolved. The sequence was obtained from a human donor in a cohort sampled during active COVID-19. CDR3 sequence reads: CASSPWSPSDEQFF. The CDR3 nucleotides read TGTGCCAGCAGCCCCTGGTCCCCGTCAGATGAGCAGTTCTTC.